This T cell receptor beta chain was found in a study of cytomegalovirus exposure and HLA in healthy donors. It was the roughly 130-subject validation cohort, separate from the approximately 620-subject first cohort, to which the donors belonged. Germline V lookup: CDR1 DFQATT, CDR2 SNEGSKA (reference sequence). This CDR3 is built from 11 residues. With V trimmed by 3 bases and J by 7 bases, 3 bases remained unmatched. The protocol was immunoSEQ multiplex PCR, while the TCRdb copy is restricted to in-frame clones and leaves out a portion. Found here are some 80,000 clones, almost 97% of them singletons; the top ten hold roughly 1.5%.

The sequenced sample consisted of PBMCs. The J gene is TRBJ2-7, the V gene TRBV20-1; 7 bases map to TRBD2. This receptor was taken from a man aged 18 to 35 in good health and CMV-seropositive. In nucleotides, the CDR3 is TGCAGTGCTAGGGCGGGGGTGGAGCAGTACTTC. The encoded protein is CSARAGVEQYF.